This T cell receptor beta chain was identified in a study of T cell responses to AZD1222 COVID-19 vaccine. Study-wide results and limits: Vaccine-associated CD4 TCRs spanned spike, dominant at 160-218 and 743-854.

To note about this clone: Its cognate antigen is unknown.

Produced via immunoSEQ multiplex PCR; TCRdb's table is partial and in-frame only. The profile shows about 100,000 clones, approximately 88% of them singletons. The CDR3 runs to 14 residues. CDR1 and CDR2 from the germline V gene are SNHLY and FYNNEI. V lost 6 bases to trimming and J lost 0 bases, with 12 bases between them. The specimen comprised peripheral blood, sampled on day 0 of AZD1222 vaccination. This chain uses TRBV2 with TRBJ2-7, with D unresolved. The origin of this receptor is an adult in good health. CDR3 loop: CASSDRVPSYEQYF. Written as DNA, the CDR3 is TGTGCCAGCAGCGATCGGGTTCCCTCCTACGAGCAGTACTTC.